This TCR beta chain was observed in a study of OX40 agonist ivuxolimab in advanced cancers. The table came from immunoSEQ multiplex PCR; TCRdb's copy has only in-frame clones and leaves some out. The repertoire has 60,000 to 85,000 clones, approximately 88% of them found once; the top ten carry more than 0.75%. Germline CDR1 SGHAT, CDR2 FQNNGV. Trimming took 4 bases from V and 3 from J, leaving 15 bases between them. The CDR3 is 15 amino acids. This clonotype was sampled from an adult with an advanced solid tumor such as melanoma, head and neck, liver or kidney cancer. V gene TRBV11-2 combines with J gene TRBJ1-1, with D tentatively TRBD1 (5 bases). Specimen: CD4+ or CD8+ T cells sorted from blood, collected in a trial of the OX40 agonist ivuxolimab. The CDR3 DNA is TGTGCCAGCAGCTCACCCCATGCGGGGGACACTGAAGCTTTCTTT. Its protein is CASSSPHAGDTEAFF.